These 13 T cell receptor beta chains came from one sample sequenced in a study of cytomegalovirus exposure and HLA in healthy donors. PCR was performed using 60 Vbeta and 13 Jbeta primers. TCRdb's table, derived via immunoSEQ multiplex PCR, lists solely in-frame clones and lacks some. This sample has over 55,000 clones, with more than 70% found just once. The sequenced sample consisted of PBMCs. Receptors originate from a man between 18 and 35 years old in good health and CMV-seronegative.

This chain uses TRBV30 with TRBJ2-7, with unresolved D. Germline V gene lookup returns CDR1 GTSNPN and CDR2 SVGIG (reference sequence). The ends were cut back, 2 bases at V and 3 bases at J, with 8 bases in the middle. CDR3 length equals 12 residues. The CDR3 protein is CAWSPSVYEQYF. CDR3 nucleotides: TGTGCCTGGAGTCCTAGTGTCTACGAGCAGTACTTC.

The rearrangement joins TRBV7-8 to TRBJ1-5; D might be TRBD1 (5 bases). CDR3 size: 15 residues. Germline loops: CDR1 SGHVS, CDR2 FQNEAQ. Trimming shortened V by 5 bases and J by 3 bases, and 14 bases separated the two germline ends. In nucleotides, the CDR3 is TGTGCCAGCAGCGTACTGGTAGGGGTCAATCAGCCCCAGCATTTT. This codes for CASSVLVGVNQPQHF.

This sequence joins TRBV7-8 and TRBJ2-3; perhaps TRBD2 as D (5 bases). Germline V gives CDR1 SGHVS, CDR2 FQNEAQ. There are 15 residues in the CDR3. The ends were cut back, 5 bases at V and 3 bases at J, with 15 bases in the middle. The CDR3 loop reads CASSKTYLATDTQYF. In DNA form, the CDR3 reads TGTGCCAGCAGCAAAACCTACCTAGCAACAGATACGCAGTATTTT. Filled out from reference TRBV7-8 and TRBJ2-3, the complete variable domain reads GAGVSQSPRYKVAKRGQDVALRCDPISGHVSLFWYQQALGQGPEFLTYFQNEAQLDKSGLPSDRFFAERPEGSVSTLKIQRTQQEDSAVYLCASSKTYLATDTQYFGPGTRLTVL.

This rearrangement joins TRBV30 to TRBJ1-6; D is unclear. The V gene lost 3 bases and the J gene lost 10 bases, with 13 bases spanning the gap. The CDR3 spans 13 residues. The V gene's germline CDR1 is GTSNPN and CDR2 SVGIG (reference sequence). The DNA for the CDR3 is TGTGCCTGGAGCCCTCGAGGGAACTCACCCCTCCACTTT. Its protein is CAWSPRGNSPLHF.

Points on this clone: No conserved phenylalanine or tryptophan ends this CDR3, so it is likely a read error. The DNA is omitted, as the CDR3 cannot be located on it reliably, and the CDR3 follows TCRdb's listing. This chain's CDR3 is CSVDRGLL. The V and J genes are TRBV29-1 and TRBJ2-7; TRBD2, as called in the table, went unchecked against the DNA. Counting both end residues, the CDR3 totals 8 amino acids. CDR1 SQVTM and CDR2 ANQGSEA come from the germline V gene.

J is TRBJ1-1 and V is TRBV6-5; 10 bases align to TRBD1. V was clipped by 6 bases and J by 10 bases; unmatched bases: 11. The length of the CDR3 is 14 residues. Germline V gene data show CDR1 as MNHEY and CDR2 as SVGAGI. The CDR3 DNA is TGTGCCAGCAGCACTGAGGACAGGGGGGGTGGAGCTTTCTTT. Amino acids: CASSTEDRGGGAFF.

Regarding this clone: The identical CDR3 is also encoded by other nucleotide sequences in the sample. The chain links TRBV25-1 to TRBJ2-4; D call uncertain. Germline loops: CDR1 MGHDK, CDR2 SYGVNS. The CDR3 has 13 amino acids. Trimming shortened V by 4 bases and J by 8 bases, and 12 bases separated the two germline ends. The CDR3 region has the DNA TGTGCCAGCAGTGTAACACCATCAGACATTCAGTACTTC. Translation gives CASSVTPSDIQYF.

The table lists this clone with a few counts. V usage is TRBV7-9 and J usage is TRBJ2-7, with TRBD2 matching over 7 bases. The CDR3 sequence is 12 residues long. Germline CDR1 SEHNR, CDR2 FQNEAQ (reference sequence). V gave up 6 bases and J gave up 7 bases; unmatched junction bases: 6. The CDR3 DNA is TGTGCCAGCAGAGCCTCGGGGGGTGAGCAGTACTTC. Translation: CASRASGGEQYF.

The J gene is TRBJ1-4, the V gene TRBV19, with 10 bases fitting TRBD1. CDR1 is LNHDA and CDR2 is SQIVND in the germline V gene (reference sequence). CDR3 length equals 15 residues. Unmatched junction bases numbered 6, after V lost 5 bases and J lost 6 bases. CDR3 in DNA: TGTGCCAGTAGTTTCCCGACAGGGGGCGATGAAAAACTGTTTTTT. This encodes CASSFPTGGDEKLFF.

The V and J genes are TRBV27 and TRBJ2-7; the match to TRBD1 covers 7 bases. Germline CDR1 MNHEY, CDR2 SMNVEV (reference sequence). After removal of 2 bases from V and 7 bases from J, the junction contained 8 bases not matched to a gene. CDR3 length: 14 amino acids. CDR3 DNA sequence: TGTGCCAGCAGTTTAGGACAGGTTGTTGGAGAGCAGTACTTC. The encoded protein is CASSLGQVVGEQYF.

CDR3 sequence: CASSDSQGAYNEQFF. The CDR3 coding sequence is TGTGCCAGCAGTGACTCCCAGGGGGCGTACAATGAGCAGTTCTTC. The chain combines TRBV6-4 with TRBJ2-1, with 8 positions matching TRBD1. Unmatched junction bases numbered 2, after V lost 0 bases and J lost 4 bases. Germline CDR1 and CDR2: MRHNA and SNTAGT. This CDR3 is 15 amino acids long.

V usage is TRBV6-6 and J usage is TRBJ1-2; D remains unclear. V was cut by 4 bases and J by 0 bases, with 9 bases left in between. The CDR3 is 14 residues long. Germline CDR1 and CDR2: MNHNY and SVGAGI (reference sequence). The CDR3 sequence: CASSSVTTNYGYTF. CDR3 in DNA: TGTGCCAGCAGTTCGGTTACCACTAACTATGGCTACACCTTC.

The sample holds one count of this clone. The rearrangement uses TRBV28 and TRBJ1-5, with TRBD1 identical over 8 bases. CDR1 is MDHEN and CDR2 is SYDVKM in the germline V gene. V lost 5 bases to trimming and J lost 1 base; unmatched junction nucleotides: 4. The CDR3 is made up of 15 amino acids. The CDR3 protein is CASSIRGRSNQPQHF. The DNA for the CDR3 is TGTGCCAGCAGTATCAGGGGGCGAAGCAATCAGCCCCAGCATTTT.